The source of this TCR beta chain is a study of blood T cell repertoires in COVID-19. Looking at the study overall: COVID-19 samples from acute and convalescent phases originated in the United States, Italy and Spain. In each case, the material was cDNA or gDNA derived from T cells, B-cell-depleted T cells, or PBMCs.

V was trimmed by 2 bases and J by 0 bases, leaving 11 bases between them. There are 16 residues in the CDR3. Per germline, CDR1 SGHRS and CDR2 YFSETQ. Original processing notes: The authors estimated nucleated cell counts from reference gene primer amplification. Clones were sequenced by immunoSEQ multiplex PCR, and TCRdb holds only the in-frame ones, with some missing. V and J calls and clone size come straight from that table; D and trimming were deduced from the DNA. The data contain over 150,000 clones, roughly nine tenths of them singletons. This receptor was obtained from a man between 45 and 60 years old with acute or convalescent COVID-19. The V gene is TRBV5-1, the J gene TRBJ1-4; a possible D gene is TRBD1 (5 bases). The sequencing sample was made of peripheral blood. The CDR3 spells CASSFGQGATNEKLFF. CDR3 DNA sequence: TGCGCCAGCAGCTTCGGTCAGGGTGCAACTAATGAAAAACTGTTTTTT.